This TCR beta chain appears in the sequencing data of a study of blood T cell repertoires in COVID-19. Turning to the study itself: Samples representing acute and convalescent COVID-19 were sourced from the United States, Italy and Spain.

Repertoires were generated with immunoSEQ multiplex PCR, while TCRdb's copy carries only in-frame clones and drops some. The sample records about 250,000 clones, 86% being singletons. With 3 bases clipped from V and 2 bases from J, the junction kept 12 bases outside the gene matches. CDR1 and CDR2 from the germline V gene are LNHDA and SQIVND (reference sequence). This CDR3 is 18 amino acids long. The receptor comes from a woman in her 30s with active or convalescent COVID-19. The chain combines TRBV19 with TRBJ2-4; 8 bases align to TRBD1. Sequenced sample: peripheral blood. This CDR3 reads CASSMGDRLILTKNIQYF. The CDR3 nucleotides are TGTGCCAGTAGTATGGGGGACAGGTTGATTTTAACCAAAAACATTCAGTACTTC. The whole variable domain, filled in from reference TRBV19 and TRBJ2-4, reads DGGITQSPKYLFRKEGQNVTLSCEQNLNHDAMYWYRQDPGQGLRLIYYSQIVNDFQKGDIAEGYSVSREKKESFPLTVTSAQKNPTAFYLCASSMGDRLILTKNIQYFGAGTRLSVL.